The sequence of this T cell receptor (beta chain) was determined in a study of CD8 T cells in ankylosing spondylitis. Study findings and constraints: Apparently characteristic of ankylosing spondylitis blood was a TCR beta motif (about eight highly homologous variants).

This clonotype showed up many times. Its matching antigen is unknown. CDR3 length equals 14 residues. Germline loops: CDR1 SGHAT, CDR2 FQNNGV. V dropped 5 bases and J dropped 5 bases, with 15 bases sitting between them. Each TCR beta library was made by quantitative 5'-RACE that incorporated molecular barcodes. TCRdb re-called the 5' RACE reads through MiXCR, storing one row per CDR3 protein. This sample has 200,000 to 300,000 distinct CDR3 sequences, with 7% to 10% found just once. The J gene is TRBJ2-5, the V gene TRBV11-2; D unresolved. The clonotype was recovered from a female donor with ankylosing spondylitis or in good health (not recorded which). Source material: blood, either unsorted or a sorted T cell fraction (not recorded which). CDR3 sequence reads: CASSPPGLGETQYF. The CDR3 nucleotides are TGTGCCAGCAGCCCACCCGGGCTTGGGGAGACCCAGTACTTC.